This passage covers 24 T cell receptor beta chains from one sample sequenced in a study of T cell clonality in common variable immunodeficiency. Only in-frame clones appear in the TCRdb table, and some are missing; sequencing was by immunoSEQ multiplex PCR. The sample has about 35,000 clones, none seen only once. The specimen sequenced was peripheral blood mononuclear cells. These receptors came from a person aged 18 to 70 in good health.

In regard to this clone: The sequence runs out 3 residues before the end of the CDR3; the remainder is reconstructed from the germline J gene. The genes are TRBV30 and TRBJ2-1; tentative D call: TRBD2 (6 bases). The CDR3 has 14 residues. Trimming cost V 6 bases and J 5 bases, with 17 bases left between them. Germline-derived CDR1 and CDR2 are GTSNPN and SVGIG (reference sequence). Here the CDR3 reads CACPEGLANNEQFF. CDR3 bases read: TGTGCCTGCCCGGAGGGACTCGCGAACAATGAG.

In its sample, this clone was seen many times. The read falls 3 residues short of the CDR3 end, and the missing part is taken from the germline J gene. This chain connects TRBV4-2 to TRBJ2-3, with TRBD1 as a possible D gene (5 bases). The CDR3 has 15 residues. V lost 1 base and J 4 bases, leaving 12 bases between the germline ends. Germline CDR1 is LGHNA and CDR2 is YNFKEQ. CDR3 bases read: TGTGCCAGCAGCCAAGGTCAGGGCGGCGCAGATACG. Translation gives CASSQGQGGADT. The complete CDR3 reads CASSQGQGGADTQYF.

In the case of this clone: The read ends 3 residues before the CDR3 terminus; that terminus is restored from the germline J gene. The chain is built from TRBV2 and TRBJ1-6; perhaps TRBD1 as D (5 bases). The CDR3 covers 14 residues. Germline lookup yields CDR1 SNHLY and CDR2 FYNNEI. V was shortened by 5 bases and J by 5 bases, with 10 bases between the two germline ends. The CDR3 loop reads CASSRTPDNSPLHF. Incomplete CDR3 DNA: TGTGCCAGCAGTCGGACACCCGATAATTCACCC.

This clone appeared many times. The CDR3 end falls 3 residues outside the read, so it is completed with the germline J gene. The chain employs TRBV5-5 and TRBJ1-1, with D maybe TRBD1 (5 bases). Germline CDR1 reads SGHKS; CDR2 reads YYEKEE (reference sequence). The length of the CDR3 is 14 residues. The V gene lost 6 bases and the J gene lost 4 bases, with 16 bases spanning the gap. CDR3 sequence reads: CASTRYTGGTEAFF. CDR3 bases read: TGTGCCAGCACCCGCTATACAGGCGGCACTGAA.

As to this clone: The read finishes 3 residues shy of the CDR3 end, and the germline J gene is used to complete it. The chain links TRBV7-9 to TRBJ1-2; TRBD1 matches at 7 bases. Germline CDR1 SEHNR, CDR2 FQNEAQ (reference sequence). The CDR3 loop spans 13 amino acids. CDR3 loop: CASNDREVHDYTF. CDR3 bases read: TGTGCCAGCAACGACAGGGAAGTTCACGAC. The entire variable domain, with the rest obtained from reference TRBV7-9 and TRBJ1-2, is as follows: DTGVSQNPRHKITKRGQNVTFRCDPISEHNRLYWYRQTLGQGPEFLTYFQNEAQLEKSRLLSDRFSAERPKGSFSTLEIQRTEQGDSAMYLCASNDREVHDYTFGSGTRLTVV.

CDR3 in amino acids: CASSQSCWKSGIHDYTF. The sequenced part of the CDR3 DNA is TGCGCCAGCAGTCAATCTTGCTGGAAGTCGGGGATCCATGAC. The gene calls are TRBV23-1 and TRBJ1-2, with D uncertain. The sequenced fragment ends 3 residues before the CDR3 boundary, so the rest is inferred from the germline J gene. TRBV23-1 is annotated as an ORF whose role is uncertain. This CDR3 spans 17 amino acids.

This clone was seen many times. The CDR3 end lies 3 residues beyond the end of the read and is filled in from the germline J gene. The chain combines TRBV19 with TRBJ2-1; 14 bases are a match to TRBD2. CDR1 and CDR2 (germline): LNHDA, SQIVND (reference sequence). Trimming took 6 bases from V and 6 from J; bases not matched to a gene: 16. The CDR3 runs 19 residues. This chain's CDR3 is CASRALGGTSGSGVNEQFF. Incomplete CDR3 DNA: TGTGCCAGTAGGGCGCTGGGGGGGACTAGCGGGAGTGGTGTCAATGAG.

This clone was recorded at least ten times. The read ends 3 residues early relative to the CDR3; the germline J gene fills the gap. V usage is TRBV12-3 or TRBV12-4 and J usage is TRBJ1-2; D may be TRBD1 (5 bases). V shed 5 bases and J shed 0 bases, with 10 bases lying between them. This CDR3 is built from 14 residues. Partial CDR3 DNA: TGTGCCAGCAGTAGAGGGGCCGCTAACTATGGC. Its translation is CASSRGAANYG. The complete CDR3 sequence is CASSRGAANYGYTF.

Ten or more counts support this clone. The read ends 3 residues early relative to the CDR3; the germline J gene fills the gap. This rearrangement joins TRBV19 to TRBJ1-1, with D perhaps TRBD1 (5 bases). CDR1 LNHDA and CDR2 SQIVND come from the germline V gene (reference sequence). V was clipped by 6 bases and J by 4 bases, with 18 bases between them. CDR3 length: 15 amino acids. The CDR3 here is CASSKSRARGTEAFF. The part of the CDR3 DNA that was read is TGTGCCAGTAGCAAGAGCAGGGCTAGGGGCACTGAA. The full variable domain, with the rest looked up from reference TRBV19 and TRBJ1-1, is DGGITQSPKYLFRKEGQNVTLSCEQNLNHDAMYWYRQDPGQGLRLIYYSQIVNDFQKGDIAEGYSVSREKKESFPLTVTSAQKNPTAFYLCASSKSRARGTEAFFGQGTRLTVV.

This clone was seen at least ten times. The CDR3 DNA, read in part, is TGTGCCAGCAGCCCTACAGCGGGAGAGACAGATACG. This sequence encodes CASSPTAGETDT. The complete CDR3 sequence is CASSPTAGETDTQYF. The V call is TRBV28, the J call TRBJ2-3; 8 nucleotides agree with TRBD2. The CDR3 end lies 3 residues beyond the end of the read and is filled in from the germline J gene. The CDR3 is made up of 15 amino acids. The V gene end was trimmed by 6 bases and the J gene end by 3 bases; junction bases not matched to a gene: 8. Looked up from germline, CDR1 is MDHEN and CDR2 is SYDVKM.

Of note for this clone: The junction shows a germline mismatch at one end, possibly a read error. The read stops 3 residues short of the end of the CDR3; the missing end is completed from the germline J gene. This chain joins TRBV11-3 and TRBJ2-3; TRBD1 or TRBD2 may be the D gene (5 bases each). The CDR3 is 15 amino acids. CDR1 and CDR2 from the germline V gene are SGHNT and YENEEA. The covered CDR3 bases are TGCGCCAGCAGCGCTAGAAGCAGTCCGAGGGGTACG. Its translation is CASSARSSPRGT. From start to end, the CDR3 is CASSARSSPRGTQYF.

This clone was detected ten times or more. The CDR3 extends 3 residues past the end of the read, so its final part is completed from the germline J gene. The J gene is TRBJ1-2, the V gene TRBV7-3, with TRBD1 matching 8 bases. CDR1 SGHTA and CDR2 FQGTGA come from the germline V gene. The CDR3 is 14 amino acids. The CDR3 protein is CASSVGQGVGGYTF. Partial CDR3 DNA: TGTGCCAGCAGCGTCGGACAGGGAGTTGGCGGC. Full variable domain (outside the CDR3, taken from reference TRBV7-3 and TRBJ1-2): GAGVSQTPSNKVTEKGKYVELRCDPISGHTALYWYRQSLGQGPEFLIYFQGTGAADDSGLPNDRFFAVRPEGSVSTLKIQRTERGDSAVYLCASSVGQGVGGYTFGSGTRLTVV.

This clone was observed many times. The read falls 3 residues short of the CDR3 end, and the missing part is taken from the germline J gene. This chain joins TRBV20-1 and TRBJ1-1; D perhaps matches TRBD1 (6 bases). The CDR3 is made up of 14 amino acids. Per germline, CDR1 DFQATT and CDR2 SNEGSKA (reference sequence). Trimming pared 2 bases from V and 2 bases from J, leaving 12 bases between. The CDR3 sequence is CSARLGGPNTEAFF. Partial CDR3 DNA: TGCAGTGCTAGATTGGGGGGGCCCAACACTGAA.

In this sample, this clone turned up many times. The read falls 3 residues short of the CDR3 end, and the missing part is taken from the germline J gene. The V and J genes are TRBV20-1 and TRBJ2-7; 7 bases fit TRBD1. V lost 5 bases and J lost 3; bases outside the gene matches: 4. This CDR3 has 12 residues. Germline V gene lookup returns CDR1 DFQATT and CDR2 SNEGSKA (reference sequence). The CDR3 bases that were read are TGCAGTGCTGTAACAGGGGACTACGAG. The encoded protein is CSAVTGDYE. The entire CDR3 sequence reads CSAVTGDYEQYF.

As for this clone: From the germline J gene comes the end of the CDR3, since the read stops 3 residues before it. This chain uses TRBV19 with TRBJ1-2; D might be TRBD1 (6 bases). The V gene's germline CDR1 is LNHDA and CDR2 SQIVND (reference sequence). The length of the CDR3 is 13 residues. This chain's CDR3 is CASSRPGADTYTF. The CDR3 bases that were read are TGTGCCAGTAGTCGGCCAGGGGCAGATACC.

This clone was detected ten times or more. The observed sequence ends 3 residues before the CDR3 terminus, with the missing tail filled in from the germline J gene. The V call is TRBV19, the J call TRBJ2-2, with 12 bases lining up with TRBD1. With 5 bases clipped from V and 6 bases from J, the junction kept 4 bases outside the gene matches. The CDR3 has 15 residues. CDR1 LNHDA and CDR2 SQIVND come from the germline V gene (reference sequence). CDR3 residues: CASSSGTGGSGELFF. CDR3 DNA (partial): TGTGCCAGTAGTTCCGGGACAGGGGGCTCCGGGGAG.

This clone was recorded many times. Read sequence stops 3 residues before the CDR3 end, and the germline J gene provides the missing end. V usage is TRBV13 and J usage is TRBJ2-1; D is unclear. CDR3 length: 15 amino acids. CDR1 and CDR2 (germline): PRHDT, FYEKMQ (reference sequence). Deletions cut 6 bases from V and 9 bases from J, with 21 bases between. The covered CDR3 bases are TGTGCCAGCAGATCAACAATTTTACCTTCCCTTGAG. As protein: CASRSTILPSLE. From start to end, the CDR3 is CASRSTILPSLEQFF.

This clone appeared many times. The CDR3 spells CASSTRTGRAFF. Incomplete CDR3 DNA: TGTGCCAGTAGTACTCGGACAGGGCGG. The chain links TRBV19 to TRBJ1-1; 8 bases match TRBD1. Read data end 3 residues before the CDR3 end; the end is taken from the germline J gene. CDR1 is LNHDA and CDR2 is SQIVND in the germline V gene (reference sequence). The CDR3 runs to 12 residues.

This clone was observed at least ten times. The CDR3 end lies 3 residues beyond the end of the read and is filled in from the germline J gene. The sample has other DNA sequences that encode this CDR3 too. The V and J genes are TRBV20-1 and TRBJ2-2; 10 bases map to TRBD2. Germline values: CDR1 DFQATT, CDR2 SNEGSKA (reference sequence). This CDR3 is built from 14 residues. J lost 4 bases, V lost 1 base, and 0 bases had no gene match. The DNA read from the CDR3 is TGCAGTGCTAGAGGACTAGCGGGCACCGGGGAG. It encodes CSARGLAGTGE. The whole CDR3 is CSARGLAGTGELFF.

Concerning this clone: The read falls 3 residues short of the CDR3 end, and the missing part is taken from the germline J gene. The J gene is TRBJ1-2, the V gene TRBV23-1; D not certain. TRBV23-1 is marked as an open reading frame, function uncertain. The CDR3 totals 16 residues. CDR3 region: CASPLALAGEGGDYTF. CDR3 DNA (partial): TGCGCCAGCCCCCTTGCTCTAGCGGGAGAAGGTGGCGAC.

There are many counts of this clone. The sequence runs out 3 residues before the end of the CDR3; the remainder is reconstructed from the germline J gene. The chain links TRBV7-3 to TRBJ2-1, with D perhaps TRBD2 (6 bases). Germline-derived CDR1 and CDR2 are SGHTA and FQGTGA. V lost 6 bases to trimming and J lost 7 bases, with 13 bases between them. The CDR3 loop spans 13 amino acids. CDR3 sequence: CASREAGGNEQFF. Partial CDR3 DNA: TGTGCCAGCAGGGAGGCTGGGGGGAATGAG. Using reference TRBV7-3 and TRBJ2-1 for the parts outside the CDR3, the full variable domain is GAGVSQTPSNKVTEKGKYVELRCDPISGHTALYWYRQSLGQGPEFLIYFQGTGAADDSGLPNDRFFAVRPEGSVSTLKIQRTERGDSAVYLCASREAGGNEQFFGPGTRLTVL.

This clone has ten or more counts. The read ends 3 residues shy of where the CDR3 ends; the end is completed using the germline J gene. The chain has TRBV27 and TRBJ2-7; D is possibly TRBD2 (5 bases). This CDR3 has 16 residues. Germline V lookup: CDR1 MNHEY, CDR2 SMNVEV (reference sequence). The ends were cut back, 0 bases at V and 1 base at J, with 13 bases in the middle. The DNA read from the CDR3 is TGTGCCAGCAGTTTATCCCCACAGAGGGTGTCCTACGAG. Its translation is CASSLSPQRVSYE. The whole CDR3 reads CASSLSPQRVSYEQYF.

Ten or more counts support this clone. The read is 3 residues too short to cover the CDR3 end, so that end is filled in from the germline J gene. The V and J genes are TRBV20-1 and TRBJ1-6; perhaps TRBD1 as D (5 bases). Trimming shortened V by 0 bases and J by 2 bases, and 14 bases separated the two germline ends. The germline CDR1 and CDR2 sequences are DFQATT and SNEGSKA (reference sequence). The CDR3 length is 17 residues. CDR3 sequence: CSARDWRWGAYNSPLHF. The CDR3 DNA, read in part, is TGCAGTGCTAGAGATTGGCGTTGGGGGGCCTATAATTCACCC.

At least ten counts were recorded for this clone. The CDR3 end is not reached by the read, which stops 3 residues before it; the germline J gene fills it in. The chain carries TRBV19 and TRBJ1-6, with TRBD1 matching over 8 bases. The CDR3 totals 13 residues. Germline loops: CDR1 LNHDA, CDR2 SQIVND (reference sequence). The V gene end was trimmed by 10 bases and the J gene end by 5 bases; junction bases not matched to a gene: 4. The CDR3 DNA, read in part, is TGTGCCACCACAGGGGGAGATAATTCACCC. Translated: CATTGGDNSP. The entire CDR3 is CATTGGDNSPLHF.